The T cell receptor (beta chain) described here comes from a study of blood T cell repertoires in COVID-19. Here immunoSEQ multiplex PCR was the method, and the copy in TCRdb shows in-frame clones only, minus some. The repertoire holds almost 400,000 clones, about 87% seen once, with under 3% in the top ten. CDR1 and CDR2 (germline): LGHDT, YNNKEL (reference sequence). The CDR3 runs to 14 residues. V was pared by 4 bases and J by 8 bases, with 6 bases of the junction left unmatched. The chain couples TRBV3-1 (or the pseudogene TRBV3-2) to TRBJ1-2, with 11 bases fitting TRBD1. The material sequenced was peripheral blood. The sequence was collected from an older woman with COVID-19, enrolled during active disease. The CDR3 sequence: CASSPGQGARGYTF. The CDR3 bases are TGTGCCAGCAGCCCCGGACAGGGGGCTCGGGGCTACACCTTC.